These 20 T cell receptor beta chains originate from one sample sequenced in a study of blood T cell repertoires in COVID-19. Generated by immunoSEQ multiplex PCR, the TCRdb table keeps only in-frame clones and is missing some. The sample lists roughly 80,000 clones, 88% occurring once. The sequencing input was peripheral blood. Every receptor here comes from a man aged 45-60 years with active COVID-19.

The rearrangement links TRBV7-2 to TRBJ2-3; TRBD2 matches 15 bases. There are 17 residues in the CDR3. Trimming took 5 bases from V and 5 from J; bases not matched to a gene: 8. The germline gives CDR1 SGHTA, CDR2 FQGNSA. The CDR3: CASSPGLAGGPLDTQYF. CDR3 nucleotide sequence: TGTGCCAGCAGCCCAGGACTAGCGGGGGGGCCTCTAGATACGCAGTATTTT.

The J gene is TRBJ1-1, the V gene TRBV28, with TRBD1 matching 9 bases. CDR3 length equals 14 residues. The V gene end was trimmed by 5 bases and the J gene end by 4 bases; junction bases not matched to a gene: 5. Germline lookup yields CDR1 MDHEN and CDR2 SYDVKM. CDR3 sequence reads: CASSLTGGSTEAFF. The CDR3 DNA reads TGTGCCAGCAGTCTGACAGGGGGGTCCACTGAAGCTTTCTTT.

The chain employs TRBV7-9 and TRBJ2-2, with 10 bases identical to TRBD2. The CDR3 is 18 amino acids. The J segment lost 1 base and the V segment lost 3 bases, leaving 8 bases of the junction unmatched. Germline lookup yields CDR1 SEHNR and CDR2 FQNEAQ (reference sequence). CDR3 sequence reads: CASSFPLAGAKNTGELFF. DNA for the CDR3: TGTGCCAGCAGCTTCCCCCTAGCGGGAGCCAAGAACACCGGGGAGCTGTTTTTT.

The chain has TRBV24-1 and TRBJ2-3; TRBD1 aligns across 8 bases. Germline trimming cut 2 bases from V and 1 base from J; bases unmatched to any gene: 4. In germline, CDR1 is KGHDR, CDR2 SFDVKD. The CDR3 contains 16 residues. CDR3: CATSDSLGQGTDTQYF. The CDR3 DNA is TGTGCCACCAGTGATTCCCTGGGACAGGGCACAGATACGCAGTATTTT.

The rearrangement links TRBV7-9 to TRBJ2-4; 9 nucleotides align to TRBD1. This CDR3 is 15 amino acids long. Germline CDR1 and CDR2: SEHNR and FQNEAQ (reference sequence). Trimming cost V 0 bases and J 7 bases; bases outside gene matches: 4. The CDR3 sequence: CASSLAMDRGNIQYF. CDR3 nucleotide sequence: TGTGCCAGCAGCTTAGCGATGGACAGGGGCAACATTCAGTACTTC. The full variable domain, in which reference TRBV7-9 and TRBJ2-4 provide the parts outside the CDR3, is DTGVSQNPRHKITKRGQNVTFRCDPISEHNRLYWYRQTLGQGPEFLTYFQNEAQLEKSRLLSDRFSAERPKGSFSTLEIQRTEQGDSAMYLCASSLAMDRGNIQYFGAGTRLSVL.

V usage is TRBV3-1 (or the pseudogene TRBV3-2) and J usage is TRBJ1-1; no clear D gene. CDR3 length: 14 residues. V lost 0 bases and J 4 bases, leaving 9 bases between the germline ends. Per germline, CDR1 LGHDT and CDR2 YNNKEL (reference sequence). CDR3 bases: TGTGCCAGCAGCCAAGAAACGCGGCCCACTGAAGCTTTCTTT. Its translation: CASSQETRPTEAFF.

This chain uses TRBV7-9 with TRBJ2-3; the match to TRBD1 covers 7 bases. Germline V gene sequence: CDR1 SEHNR, CDR2 FQNEAQ (reference sequence). This CDR3 is built from 16 residues. V lost 2 bases, J lost 2 bases, and 7 bases stayed unmatched. CDR3 in amino acids: CASSLTVGQLTDTQYF. DNA of the CDR3: TGTGCCAGCAGCTTAACGGTGGGACAGCTCACAGATACGCAGTATTTT.

V usage is TRBV28 and J usage is TRBJ2-7; a weak D match, TRBD2 (6 bases). There are 13 residues in the CDR3. V lost 2 bases, J lost 2 bases, and 7 bases lay in between. Germline lookup yields CDR1 MDHEN and CDR2 SYDVKM. As DNA, the CDR3 is TGTGCCAGCAGTTTAAGCGGGCCCTACGAGCAGTACTTC. Translated, it gives CASSLSGPYEQYF.

The rearrangement uses TRBV9 and TRBJ2-1, with 9 nucleotides matching TRBD2. The germline gives CDR1 SGDLS, CDR2 YYNGEE. Losses at the gene ends were 0 bases for V and 2 bases for J; bases not matched to a gene: 6. This CDR3 has 17 amino acids. As DNA, the CDR3 is TGTGCCAGCAGCGTAGCGGGCGGGGGGGGTACCTACAATGAGCAGTTCTTC. Amino acids: CASSVAGGGGTYNEQFF.

This chain connects TRBV7-9 to TRBJ1-1; possibly TRBD1 for D (5 bases). The V gene lost 8 bases and the J gene lost 6 bases, with 16 bases spanning the gap. The length of the CDR3 is 13 residues. The germline gives CDR1 SEHNR, CDR2 FQNEAQ (reference sequence). The CDR3, as DNA: TGTGCCAGCTTGGCGGGGGGAATGCCTGAAGCTTTCTTT. It is translated as CASLAGGMPEAFF.

The genes are TRBV18 and TRBJ2-7; 9 nucleotides align to TRBD2. The germline gives CDR1 KGHSH, CDR2 LQKENI. V lost 2 bases and J lost 5; bases outside the gene matches: 4. This CDR3 comprises 14 residues. As DNA, the CDR3 is TGTGCCAGCTCACCAGTTAGCGGGGGCGACGAGCAGTACTTC. Encoded protein: CASSPVSGGDEQYF. Full variable domain (rest looked up from reference TRBV18 and TRBJ2-7): NAGVMQNPRHLVRRRGQEARLRCSPMKGHSHVYWYRQLPEEGLKFMVYLQKENIIDESGMPKERFSAEFPKEGPSILRIQQVVRGDSAAYFCASSPVSGGDEQYFGPGTRLTVT.

This clone was recorded only once. V usage is TRBV28 and J usage is TRBJ2-5; tentatively, D is TRBD2 (5 bases). The CDR3 length is 14 residues. CDR1 and CDR2 from the germline V gene are MDHEN and SYDVKM. V lost 6 bases, J lost 6 bases, and 17 bases lay in between. The CDR3 DNA reads as TGTGCCAGCAGCCCCCTTACTAGTAGGAAGACCCAGTACTTC. It specifies CASSPLTSRKTQYF. Drawing the rest from reference TRBV28 and TRBJ2-5, the complete variable domain is DVKVTQSSRYLVKRTGEKVFLECVQDMDHENMFWYRQDPGLGLRLIYFSYDVKMKEKGDIPEGYSVSREKKERFSLILESASTNQTSMYLCASSPLTSRKTQYFGPGTRLLVL.

The CDR3 here is CASSPQAVGGNTQYF. The DNA of the CDR3 is TGTGCCAGCAGCCCCCAGGCAGTGGGTGGAAATACGCAGTATTTT. The chain employs TRBV5-6 and TRBJ2-3; no clear D gene. The V end lost 4 bases, the J end lost 7 bases, and 19 bases lay between the germline ends. Looked up from germline, CDR1 is SGHDT and CDR2 is YYEEEE. The length of the CDR3 is 15 residues. Drawing the rest from reference TRBV5-6 and TRBJ2-3, the complete variable domain is DAGVTQSPTHLIKTRGQQVTLRCSPKSGHDTVSWYQQALGQGPQFIFQYYEEEERQRGNFPDRFSGHQFPNYSSELNVNALLLGDSALYLCASSPQAVGGNTQYFGPGTRLTVL.

The gene calls are TRBV7-2 and TRBJ2-7; 7 bases are a match to TRBD1. The length of the CDR3 is 17 residues. Germline V CDR1 and CDR2: SGHTA, FQGNSA. Trimming took 3 bases from V and 0 from J; bases not matched to a gene: 11. The CDR3 sequence is CASSLSGTAFYSYEQYF. Here the CDR3 DNA reads TGTGCCAGCAGCTTGTCCGGGACAGCCTTTTACTCCTACGAGCAGTACTTC.

The chain combines TRBV3-1 (or the pseudogene TRBV3-2) with TRBJ2-7; 8 nucleotides line up with TRBD1. V shed 4 bases and J 6 bases; nucleotides not matched to a gene: 11. This CDR3 is built from 15 residues. The V gene's germline CDR1 is LGHDT and CDR2 YNNKEL (reference sequence). The CDR3 nucleotides are TGTGCCAGCAGCCCCTCCGGGACAGGTGTCAGCGAGCAGTACTTC. Protein product: CASSPSGTGVSEQYF.

The chain recombines TRBV2 with TRBJ2-2; the match to TRBD1 covers 7 bases. Germline V gene data show CDR1 as SNHLY and CDR2 as FYNNEI. The CDR3 totals 18 residues. Trimming removed 8 bases from V and 5 bases from J; junction bases left unmatched: 20. The CDR3 DNA is TGTGCCAGCGCCCGTACCCCAGGAGGACAGGTGGGGACCGGGGAGCTGTTTTTT. Translated: CASARTPGGQVGTGELFF.

V and J are TRBV27 and TRBJ2-7; the match to TRBD1 covers 9 bases. The J segment lost 2 bases and the V segment lost 5 bases, leaving 4 bases of the junction unmatched. The germline V gene encodes CDR1 MNHEY and CDR2 SMNVEV (reference sequence). The CDR3 sequence is 14 residues long. CDR3 DNA sequence: TGTGCCAGCAGTCGGACAGGGGAACCCTACGAGCAGTACTTC. It yields the protein CASSRTGEPYEQYF.

Written as DNA, the CDR3 is TGTGCCAGCAGTTACATACAGGGGGGAGGCAATCAGCCCCAGCATTTT. The encoded protein is CASSYIQGGGNQPQHF. The V and J genes are TRBV6-6 and TRBJ1-5; TRBD1 aligns across 8 bases. J gave up 2 bases and V 2 bases, and 5 bases lay outside the gene matches. This CDR3 spans 16 amino acids. CDR1 MNHNY and CDR2 SVGAGI come from the germline V gene (reference sequence).

The V and J genes are TRBV5-4 and TRBJ2-7; 8 bases are shared with TRBD2. V trimming: 3 bases; J trimming: 1 base; junction bases outside the gene matches: 3. There are 14 residues in the CDR3. Per the germline V gene, CDR1 is SGHNT and CDR2 is YYREEE (reference sequence). The CDR3 DNA reads as TGTGCCAGCAGCTCGGGGGGGCTTTCCTACGAGCAGTACTTC. Translating gives CASSSGGLSYEQYF.

The gene calls are TRBV5-4 and TRBJ1-3; 7 nucleotides align to TRBD1. The germline CDR1 and CDR2 sequences are SGHNT and YYREEE (reference sequence). There are 14 residues in the CDR3. After removal of 4 bases from V and 7 bases from J, the junction contained 8 bases not matched to a gene. CDR3 region: CASSDRTGANTIYF. CDR3 DNA sequence: TGTGCCAGCAGCGACCGGACAGGTGCGAACACCATATATTTT.